This entry lists 5 T cell receptor beta chains sequenced from one sample in a study of T cells after somatic rescue of genetic block. This table comes from immunoSEQ multiplex PCR, and its TCRdb copy is limited to in-frame clones, with some not included. The data hold tens of thousands of clones, with 92% observed a single time. Sequencing used peripheral blood mononuclear cells (PBMCs). The source is a middle-aged man.

This chain links TRBV16 with TRBJ1-4, with D hard to call. V lost 4 bases, J lost 14 bases, and 14 bases lay in between. The CDR3 runs 12 residues. CDR1 is KGHSY and CDR2 is FQNENV in the germline V gene. CDR3 in amino acids: CASSPLDTALFF. The DNA of the CDR3 is TGTGCCAGCAGCCCATTAGACACGGCGCTGTTTTTT.

The rearrangement uses TRBV7-8 and TRBJ2-7; no firm D call. There are 14 residues in the CDR3. The V end lost 2 bases, the J end lost 2 bases, and 10 bases lay between the germline ends. CDR1 SGHVS and CDR2 FQNEAQ come from the germline V gene. CDR3 in amino acids: CASSLRLLPYEQYF. The CDR3 DNA reads TGTGCCAGCAGCTTACGGTTATTACCCTACGAGCAGTACTTC.

The chain links TRBV27 to TRBJ2-7, with D perhaps matching TRBD1 (6 bases). The V gene's germline CDR1 is MNHEY and CDR2 SMNVEV (reference sequence). This CDR3 contains 13 residues. Trimming pared 6 bases from V and 3 bases from J, leaving 12 bases between. The CDR3, as DNA: TGTGCCAGCAGCCCAGGGGACCACTACGAGCAGTACTTC. This sequence encodes CASSPGDHYEQYF.

V and J are TRBV12-5 and TRBJ2-7; D is undetermined. The CDR3 is 13 amino acids. Trimming left V 3 bases short and J 1 base short, with 7 bases between. Germline V gene lookup returns CDR1 LGHNT and CDR2 FRNRAP. Here the CDR3 reads CASGLDGSYEQYF. The CDR3 DNA reads as TGTGCTAGTGGTTTAGACGGGTCCTACGAGCAGTACTTC.

The chain couples TRBV15 to TRBJ1-2; D not resolved. The CDR3 length is 13 residues. Germline CDR1 and CDR2: LNHNV and YYDKDF (reference sequence). V lost 0 bases and J lost 7, with 9 bases in between. Here the CDR3 DNA reads TGTGCCACCAGCAGAGACCGGAGTTTTGGCTACACCTTC. This codes for CATSRDRSFGYTF.